This T cell receptor (beta chain) derives from a study of blood T cell repertoires in COVID-19. On the study more broadly: The United States, Italy and Spain supplied acute and convalescent COVID-19 samples. From T cells, B-cell-depleted T cells, or PBMCs came the material, which was cDNA or gDNA.

Donors in Cohort 3 who had recovered were those with two negative PCRs, healthcare professional clearance, or resolution of their symptoms. Germline assignment: CDR1 SNHLY and CDR2 FYNNEI. V lost 6 bases to trimming and J lost 2 bases; unmatched junction nucleotides: 14. The CDR3 runs to 17 residues. Method: immunoSEQ multiplex PCR; TCRdb's copy keeps in-frame clones and lacks some. In the table there are 250,000 to 300,000 clones, around 86% of which are singletons. V and J are TRBV2 and TRBJ2-3, with 7 positions matching TRBD1. The clonotype originates from a man younger than 35 who had recovered from COVID-19. Sequenced input: PBMCs or T cells enriched from blood (not recorded which). Here the CDR3 reads CASRDRPTGSVTDTQYF. The CDR3 DNA reads as TGTGCCAGCAGGGACAGGCCTACAGGGTCCGTCACAGATACGCAGTATTTT.